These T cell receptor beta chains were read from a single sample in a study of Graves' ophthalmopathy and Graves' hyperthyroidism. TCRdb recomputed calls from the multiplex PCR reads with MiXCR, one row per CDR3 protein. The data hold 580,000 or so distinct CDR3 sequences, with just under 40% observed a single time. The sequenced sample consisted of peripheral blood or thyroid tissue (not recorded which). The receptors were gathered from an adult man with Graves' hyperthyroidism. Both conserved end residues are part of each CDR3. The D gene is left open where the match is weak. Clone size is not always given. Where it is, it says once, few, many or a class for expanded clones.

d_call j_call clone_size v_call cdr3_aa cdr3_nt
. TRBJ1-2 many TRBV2 CASSLLGIYTF TGTGCCAGCAGTCTCCTTGGGATTTACACCTTC
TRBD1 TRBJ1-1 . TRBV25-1 CASGRRDRTEAFF TGTGCCAGCGGTCGGAGGGACAGGACTGAAGCTTTCTTT
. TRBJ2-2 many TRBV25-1 CASSESNSGELFF TGTGCCAGCAGTGAATCGAACAGCGGGGAGCTGTTTTTT
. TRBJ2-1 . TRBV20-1 CSARGILGDESSYNEQFF TGCAGTGCTAGAGGCATACTGGGGGACGAGAGCTCCTACAATGAGCAGTTCTTC
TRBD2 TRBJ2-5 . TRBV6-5 CASSIGLAGPYQETQYF TGTGCCAGCAGCATTGGACTAGCGGGGCCGTACCAAGAGACCCAGTACTTC
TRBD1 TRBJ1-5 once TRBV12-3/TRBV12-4 CASSLDRVGNQPQHF TGTGCCAGCAGCCTGGACAGGGTAGGAAATCAGCCCCAGCATTTT
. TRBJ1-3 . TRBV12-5 CASGLALRTGNTIYF TGTGCTAGTGGTTTAGCGTTGCGAACTGGAAACACCATATATTTT
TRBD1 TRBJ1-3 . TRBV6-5 CASSYSQGAGGNTIYF TGTGCCAGCAGTTACTCGCAGGGGGCAGGAGGAAACACCATATATTTT
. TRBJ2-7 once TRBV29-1 CSVGAGDRTYEQYF TGCAGCGTCGGAGCAGGGGATCGAACCTACGAGCAGTACTTC
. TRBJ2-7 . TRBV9 CASSSTGIEQYF TGTGCCAGCAGCTCAACAGGGATCGAGCAGTACTTC
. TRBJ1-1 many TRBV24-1 CATSDRGVEAFF TGTGCCACCAGTGATCGGGGCGTCGAAGCTTTCTTT
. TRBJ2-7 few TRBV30 CAWAGRGNEQYF TGTGCCTGGGCCGGCAGGGGCAACGAGCAGTACTTC
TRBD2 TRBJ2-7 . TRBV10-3 CAISWSGGAYEQYF TGTGCCATCAGTTGGTCGGGGGGAGCCTACGAGCAGTACTTC
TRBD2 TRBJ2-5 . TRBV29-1 CSLGGREGETQYF TGCAGCTTAGGAGGGAGGGAGGGCGAGACCCAGTACTTC
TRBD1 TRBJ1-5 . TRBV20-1 CSARVDRGSAQHF TGCAGTGCTAGAGTGGACAGGGGCAGTGCCCAGCATTTT
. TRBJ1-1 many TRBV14 CASSQDTGRAEAFF TGTGCCAGCAGCCAAGATACAGGGCGGGCTGAAGCTTTCTTT
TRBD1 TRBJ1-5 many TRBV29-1 CSVSLGQGQGQPQHF TGCAGCGTGTCACTGGGACAGGGCCAAGGTCAGCCCCAGCATTTT
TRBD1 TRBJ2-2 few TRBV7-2 CASSPRGLGSNTGELFF TGTGCCAGCAGCCCCAGGGGGTTGGGATCGAACACCGGGGAGCTGTTTTTT
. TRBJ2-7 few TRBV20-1 CSAGDRYEQYF TGCAGTGCTGGAGACAGATACGAGCAGTACTTC
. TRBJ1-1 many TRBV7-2 CASSPMEGTEAFF TGTGCCAGCAGCCCCATGGAGGGCACTGAAGCTTTCTTT
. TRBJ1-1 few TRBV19 CASSGGLNTEAFF TGTGCCAGTAGTGGAGGGCTGAACACTGAAGCTTTCTTT
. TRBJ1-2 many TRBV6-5 CASSYILDANYGYTF TGTGCCAGCAGTTACATCCTTGACGCTAACTATGGCTACACCTTC
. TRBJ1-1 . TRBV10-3 CAIRKQTMNTEAFF TGTGCCATCAGGAAACAAACTATGAACACTGAAGCTTTCTTT
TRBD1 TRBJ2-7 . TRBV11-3 CASSERTGSQRSYEQYF TGTGCCAGCAGCGAAAGGACAGGGAGTCAACGCTCCTACGAGCAGTACTTC
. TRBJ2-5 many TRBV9 CASSGSSASAQETQYF TGTGCCAGCAGCGGTTCTAGCGCTAGTGCCCAAGAGACCCAGTACTTC
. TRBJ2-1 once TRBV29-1 CSVSPLDEQFF TGCAGCGTTTCTCCCCTCGATGAGCAGTTCTTC
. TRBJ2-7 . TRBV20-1 CSARGRTGELYF TGCAGTGCTAGAGGTAGAACCGGGGAGCTGTACTTC
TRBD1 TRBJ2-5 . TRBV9 CANSLGGRTQETQYF TGTGCCAACAGTTTAGGGGGCAGGACGCAAGAGACCCAGTACTTC
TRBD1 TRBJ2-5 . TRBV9 CASSAGTGGTETQYF TGTGCCAGCAGCGCGGGTACAGGGGGCACAGAGACCCAGTACTTC
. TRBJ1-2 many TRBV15 CATSLYNYGYTF TGTGCCACCAGCCTATACAACTATGGCTACACCTTC
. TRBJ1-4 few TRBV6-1 CASSETRPGEKLFF TGTGCCAGCAGTGAAACCAGGCCGGGTGAAAAACTGTTTTTT
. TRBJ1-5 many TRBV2 CASSLDSRGRPQHF TGTGCCAGCAGTCTGGACAGCCGGGGACGACCCCAGCATTTT
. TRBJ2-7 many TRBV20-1 CSASRDGPYEQYF TGCAGTGCTAGTCGGGACGGACCCTACGAGCAGTACTTC
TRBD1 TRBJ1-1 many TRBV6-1 CASSEAGTGDLAFF TGTGCCAGCAGTGAAGCGGGGACAGGGGATTTAGCTTTCTTT
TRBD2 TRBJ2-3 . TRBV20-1 CSGLAGGWADTQYF TGCAGTGGTTTAGCGGGAGGGTGGGCAGATACGCAGTATTTT
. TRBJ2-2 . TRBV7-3 CASSLRRDTGELFF TGTGCCAGCAGCTTAAGAAGAGACACCGGGGAGCTGTTTTTT
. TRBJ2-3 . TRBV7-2 CASSLDRSTDTQYF TGTGCCAGCAGCTTAGACCGTAGCACAGATACGCAGTATTTT
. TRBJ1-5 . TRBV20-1 CSASSLDSNQPQHF TGCAGTGCCAGCAGCTTGGACAGCAATCAGCCCCAGCATTTT
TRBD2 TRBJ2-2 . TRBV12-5 CASAPGGYPGELFF TGTGCTAGTGCCCCGGGAGGGTACCCCGGGGAGCTGTTTTTT
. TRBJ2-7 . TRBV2 CASREGHEQYF TGTGCCAGCAGGGAGGGCCATGAGCAGTACTTC
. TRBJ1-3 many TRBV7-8 CASSLSGGRLGVGGNTIYF TGTGCCAGCAGCTTATCGGGAGGAAGACTCGGGGTGGGTGGAAACACCATATATTTT
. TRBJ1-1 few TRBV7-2 CASVRGSMNTEAFF TGTGCGAGCGTGCGTGGCAGTATGAACACTGAAGCTTTCTTT
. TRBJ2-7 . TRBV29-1 CSLATLSYEQYF TGCAGCTTAGCTACGTTGTCCTACGAGCAGTACTTC
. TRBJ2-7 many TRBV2 CASSGPREQYF TGTGCCAGCAGCGGACCGAGGGAGCAGTACTTC
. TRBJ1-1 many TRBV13 CASSLVRRGVNTEAFF TGTGCCAGCAGCTTAGTACGTCGGGGGGTGAACACTGAAGCTTTCTTT
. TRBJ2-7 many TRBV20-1 CSARGARDYEQYF TGCAGTGCTAGAGGGGCCAGGGACTACGAGCAGTACTTC
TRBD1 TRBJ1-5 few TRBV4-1 CASSNIGTGKNQPQHF TGCGCCAGCAGCAACATAGGGACAGGAAAAAATCAGCCCCAGCATTTT
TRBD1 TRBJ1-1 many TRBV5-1 CASSLEGAGGEAFF TGCGCCAGCAGCTTGGAGGGGGCAGGTGGTGAAGCTTTCTTT
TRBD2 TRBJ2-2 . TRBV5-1 CASSTGLAGTGELFF TGCGCCAGCAGTACGGGGCTAGCGGGCACCGGGGAGCTGTTTTTT
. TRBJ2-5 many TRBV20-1 CSARDLSQETQYF TGCAGTGCTAGAGATCTATCCCAAGAGACCCAGTACTTC
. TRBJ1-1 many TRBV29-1 CSVGGMVPEAFF TGCAGCGTTGGTGGGATGGTACCTGAAGCTTTCTTT
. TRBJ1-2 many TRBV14 CASSHTNVGPDGYTF TGTGCCAGCAGCCATACGAATGTCGGTCCCGATGGCTACACCTTC
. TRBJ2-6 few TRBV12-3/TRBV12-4 CASSFPLIAISPSGANVLTF TGTGCCAGCAGTTTTCCTTTGATAGCAATTTCCCCCTCTGGGGCCAACGTCCTGACTTTC
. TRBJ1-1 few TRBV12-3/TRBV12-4 CASSSGRMNTEAFF TGTGCCAGCAGTTCTGGACGTATGAACACTGAAGCTTTCTTT
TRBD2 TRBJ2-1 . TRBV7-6 CASSFMSGRALFSNEQFF TGTGCCAGCAGCTTTATGAGCGGGAGGGCCCTCTTTTCCAATGAGCAGTTCTTC